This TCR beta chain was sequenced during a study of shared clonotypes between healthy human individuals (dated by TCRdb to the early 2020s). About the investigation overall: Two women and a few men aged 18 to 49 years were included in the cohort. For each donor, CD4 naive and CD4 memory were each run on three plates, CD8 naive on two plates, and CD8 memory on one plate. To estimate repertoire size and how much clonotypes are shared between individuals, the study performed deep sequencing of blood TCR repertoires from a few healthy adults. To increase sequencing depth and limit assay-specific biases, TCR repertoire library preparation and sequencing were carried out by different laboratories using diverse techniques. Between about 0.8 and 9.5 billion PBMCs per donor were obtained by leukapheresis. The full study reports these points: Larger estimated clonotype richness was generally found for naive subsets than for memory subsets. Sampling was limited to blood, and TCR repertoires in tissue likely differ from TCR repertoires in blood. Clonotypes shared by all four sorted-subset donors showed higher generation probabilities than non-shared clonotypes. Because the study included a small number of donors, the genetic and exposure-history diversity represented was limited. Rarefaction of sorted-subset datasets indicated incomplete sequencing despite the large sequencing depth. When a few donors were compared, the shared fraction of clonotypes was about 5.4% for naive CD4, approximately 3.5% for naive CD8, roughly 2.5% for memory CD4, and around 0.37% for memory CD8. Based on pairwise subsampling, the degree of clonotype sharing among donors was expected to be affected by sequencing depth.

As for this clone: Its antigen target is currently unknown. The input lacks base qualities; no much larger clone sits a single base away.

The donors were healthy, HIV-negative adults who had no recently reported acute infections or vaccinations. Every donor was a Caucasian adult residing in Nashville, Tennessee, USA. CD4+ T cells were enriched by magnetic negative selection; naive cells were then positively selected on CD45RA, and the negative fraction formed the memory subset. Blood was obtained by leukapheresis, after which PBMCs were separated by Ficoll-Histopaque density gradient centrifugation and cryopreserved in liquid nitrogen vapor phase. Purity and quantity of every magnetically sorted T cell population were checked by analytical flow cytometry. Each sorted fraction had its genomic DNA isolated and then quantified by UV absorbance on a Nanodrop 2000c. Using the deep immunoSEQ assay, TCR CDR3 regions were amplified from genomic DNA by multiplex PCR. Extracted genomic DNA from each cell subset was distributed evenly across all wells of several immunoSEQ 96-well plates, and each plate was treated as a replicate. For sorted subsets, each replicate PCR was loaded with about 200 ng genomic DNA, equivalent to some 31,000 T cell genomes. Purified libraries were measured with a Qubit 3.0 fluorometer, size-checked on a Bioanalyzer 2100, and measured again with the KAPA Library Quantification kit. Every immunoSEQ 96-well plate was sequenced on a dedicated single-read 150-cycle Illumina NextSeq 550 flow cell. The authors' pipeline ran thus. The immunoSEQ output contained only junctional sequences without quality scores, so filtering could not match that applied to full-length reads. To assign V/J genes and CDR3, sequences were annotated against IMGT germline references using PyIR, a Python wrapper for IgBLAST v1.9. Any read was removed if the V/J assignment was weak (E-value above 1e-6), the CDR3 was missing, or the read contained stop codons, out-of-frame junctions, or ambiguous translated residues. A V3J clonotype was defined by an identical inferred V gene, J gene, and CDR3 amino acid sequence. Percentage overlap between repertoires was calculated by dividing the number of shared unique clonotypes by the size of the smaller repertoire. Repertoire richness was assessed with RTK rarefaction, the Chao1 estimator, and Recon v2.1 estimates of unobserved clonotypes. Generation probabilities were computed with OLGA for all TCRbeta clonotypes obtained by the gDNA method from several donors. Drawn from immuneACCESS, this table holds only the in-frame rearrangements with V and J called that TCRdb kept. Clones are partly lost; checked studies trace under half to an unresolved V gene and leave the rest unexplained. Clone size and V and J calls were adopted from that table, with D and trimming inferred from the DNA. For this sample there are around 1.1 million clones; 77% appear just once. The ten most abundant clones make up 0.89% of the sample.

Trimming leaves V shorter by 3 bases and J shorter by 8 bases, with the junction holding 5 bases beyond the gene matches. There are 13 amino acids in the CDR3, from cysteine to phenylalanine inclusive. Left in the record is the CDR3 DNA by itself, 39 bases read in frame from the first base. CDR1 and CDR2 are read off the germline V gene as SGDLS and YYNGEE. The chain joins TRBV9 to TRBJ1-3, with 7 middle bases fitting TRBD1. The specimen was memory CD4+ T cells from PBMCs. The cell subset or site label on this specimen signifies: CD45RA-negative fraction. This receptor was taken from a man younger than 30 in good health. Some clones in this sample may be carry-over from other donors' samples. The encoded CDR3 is CASSDDREDTIYF. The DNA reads TGTGCCAGCAGCGATGACAGGGAGGACACCATATATTTT.